The rows below give T cell receptor beta chains drawn from one sample of a study of response to subunit inactivated influenza vaccine. TCRdb used MiXCR to reprocess the RT-PCR reads, holding one entry per CDR3 protein. The table records 530,000 or so distinct CDR3 sequences, 12% to 15% of them present only once. Sequences were derived from PBMCs from blood, sampled 12 days after vaccination. The origin of the receptors is a man in his fifties or sixties who received an inactivated influenza vaccine. Each CDR3 is given with its conserved first and last residue. Each record gives: CDR3 length, V gene, D gene, clone size, J gene, CDR3 protein, CDR3 DNA. A D gene is named only where the DNA matches it firmly. Clone size is given for some rows only: seen once, a few or many times, or a class if the clone is expanded.

>14|TRBV25-1|-|few|TRBJ1-6
CASSGWGFDSPLHF
TGTGCCAGCAGTGGATGGGGTTTTGACTCACCCCTCCACTTT
>15|TRBV6-2/TRBV6-3|TRBD1|-|TRBJ2-7
CASSYSWDRVYEQYF
TGTGCCAGCAGTTACTCTTGGGACAGGGTCTACGAGCAGTACTTC
>16|TRBV28|-|few|TRBJ2-7
CASSLLVGGLSYEQYF
TGTGCCAGCAGTTTGTTGGTCGGGGGGCTTTCCTACGAGCAGTACTTC
>18|TRBV14|-|few|TRBJ2-1
CASSQDVSHRSFGNEQFF
TGTGCCAGCAGCCAAGACGTCTCCCACAGAAGTTTCGGCAATGAGCAGTTCTTC
>14|TRBV20-1|-|-|TRBJ2-5
CSAEHRDQQETQYF
TGCAGTGCTGAACACCGGGACCAGCAAGAGACCCAGTACTTC
>15|TRBV5-1|-|many|TRBJ2-3
CASSSPDRSTDTQYF
TGCGCCAGCAGCTCCCCGGACCGTAGCACAGATACGCAGTATTTT
>15|TRBV7-9|TRBD1|-|TRBJ2-1
CASSKRDRGYNEQFF
TGTGCCAGCAGCAAACGGGACAGGGGATACAATGAGCAGTTCTTC
>18|TRBV20-1|-|few|TRBJ2-6
CSARDFGKGHSGANVLTF
TGCAGTGCTAGAGATTTCGGAAAGGGCCACTCTGGGGCCAACGTCCTGACTTTC
>17|TRBV5-1|-|-|TRBJ2-1
CARKRVVGDFSYNEQFF
TGCGCCAGAAAAAGGGTGGTGGGGGACTTCTCCTACAATGAGCAGTTCTTC
>15|TRBV3-1|-|-|TRBJ1-6
CASSQGQTPNSPLHF
TGTGCCAGCAGCCAAGGGCAGACACCCAATTCACCCCTCCACTTT
>14|TRBV11-2|-|few|TRBJ1-4
CASSLNQAAEKLFF
TGTGCCAGCAGCTTAAACCAGGCTGCGGAAAAACTGTTTTTT
>15|TRBV29-1|-|-|TRBJ2-1
CSVELRAERFNEQFF
TGCAGCGTTGAACTGCGGGCAGAGAGGTTCAATGAGCAGTTCTTC
>13|TRBV7-9|-|many|TRBJ2-5
CASSLGAGETQYF
TGTGCCAGCAGCTTGGGGGCTGGGGAGACCCAGTACTTC
>15|TRBV7-2|TRBD1|-|TRBJ1-5
CASSFIGQGNQPQQF
TGTGCCAGCAGCTTCATCGGACAGGGCAATCAGCCCCAGCAGTTT
>15|TRBV29-1|-|-|TRBJ2-3
CSVVGPTAGTDTQYF
TGCAGCGTTGTGGGGCCCACGGCTGGCACAGATACGCAGTATTTT
>18|TRBV5-1|-|few|TRBJ2-1
CASSLLQRRFGHNNEQFF
TGCGCCAGCAGCTTATTACAGAGGCGCTTTGGGCACAACAATGAGCAGTTCTTC
>16|TRBV7-2|-|-|TRBJ1-6
CASSLVGGLSRSPLHF
TGTGCCAGCAGCTTAGTGGGCGGACTTTCAAGATCACCCCTCCACTTT
>14|TRBV6-5|-|once|TRBJ1-3
CASSYGQHGNTIYF
TGTGCCAGCAGTTATGGACAGCATGGAAACACCATATATTTT
>16|TRBV7-9|TRBD2|-|TRBJ2-5
CASSTGTSGTKETQYF
TGTGCCAGCAGCACCGGGACTAGCGGGACCAAAGAGACCCAGTACTTC
>15|TRBV6-1|TRBD1|many|TRBJ1-5
CASSLQGGSNQPQHF
TGTGCCAGCAGTTTACAGGGGGGAAGCAATCAGCCCCAGCATTTT
>15|TRBV11-2|TRBD2|many|TRBJ2-7
CASSWGLAGLGEQYF
TGTGCCAGCAGCTGGGGACTAGCGGGATTAGGGGAGCAGTACTTC
>16|TRBV12-3/TRBV12-4|TRBD2|few|TRBJ2-3
CASSLAGGAKTDTQYF
TGTGCCAGCAGTTTAGCCGGGGGGGCGAAGACAGATACGCAGTATTTT
>19|TRBV5-1|TRBD2|-|TRBJ2-2
CASSLPPGLALSNTGELFF
TGCGCCAGCAGCTTGCCCCCGGGACTAGCGCTATCGAACACCGGGGAGCTGTTTTTT
>14|TRBV5-1|-|few|TRBJ2-4
CASSLGQPKNIQYF
TGCGCCAGCAGCTTGGGACAGCCCAAAAACATTCAGTACTTC
>10|TRBV30|-|few|TRBJ1-2
CAWMADGYTF
TGTGCCTGGATGGCGGATGGCTACACCTTC
>15|TRBV20-1|-|few|TRBJ2-1
CSATTRLDSYNEQFF
TGCAGTGCTACTACACGACTAGACTCCTACAATGAGCAGTTCTTC
>13|TRBV20-1|-|many|TRBJ2-5
CSAREAGPETQYF
TGCAGTGCTAGAGAGGCGGGGCCAGAGACCCAGTACTTC
>18|TRBV12-3/TRBV12-4|TRBD1|many|TRBJ2-5
CASSLIVVWDRQQETQYF
TGTGCCAGCAGTTTAATCGTCGTTTGGGACAGGCAACAAGAGACCCAGTACTTC
>13|TRBV5-1|TRBD1|many|TRBJ1-1
CASRLDRDTEAFF
TGCGCCAGCAGACTAGACAGGGACACTGAAGCTTTCTTT
>15|TRBV9|TRBD2|few|TRBJ2-5
CASSDSGRAEETQYF
TGTGCCAGCAGCGATAGCGGGAGGGCCGAAGAGACCCAGTACTTC
>16|TRBV9|TRBD2|-|TRBJ2-7
CASSVESSGGTYEQYF
TGTGCCAGCAGCGTAGAGTCCAGCGGGGGAACCTACGAGCAGTACTTC
>14|TRBV29-1|TRBD2|-|TRBJ2-1
CSVPRGGRANEQFF
TGCAGCGTTCCCCGGGGCGGGAGGGCCAATGAGCAGTTCTTC
>16|TRBV12-3/TRBV12-4|-|few|TRBJ1-2
CASSPLGQKYYYGYTF
TGTGCCAGCAGTCCACTTGGACAGAAATATTACTATGGCTACACCTTC
>15|TRBV11-2|-|few|TRBJ2-1
CASSGFSKVHNEQFF
TGTGCCAGCAGCGGCTTTAGCAAGGTACACAATGAGCAGTTCTTC
>11|TRBV20-1|-|many|TRBJ2-3
CSAPTLDTQYF
TGCAGTGCCCCGACTTTAGATACGCAGTATTTT
>14|TRBV20-1|-|-|TRBJ2-3
CSAPGPPRADTQYF
TGCAGTGCTCCGGGACCACCCCGGGCAGATACGCAGTATTTT
>15|TRBV7-6|TRBD2|few|TRBJ2-7
CASSTTSGSRTEQYF
TGTGCCAGCAGCACCACTAGCGGGAGTCGCACCGAGCAGTACTTC
>13|TRBV20-1|-|few|TRBJ2-1
CSARDIISNEQFF
TGCAGTGCTAGAGACATTATTAGTAATGAGCAGTTCTTC
>10|TRBV29-1|-|-|TRBJ2-1
CSVVIYEQFF
TGCAGCGTCGTGATTTATGAGCAGTTCTTC
>15|TRBV7-9|-|few|TRBJ2-5
CASSLQLGQKETQYF
TGTGCCAGCAGCTTACAGCTCGGACAGAAAGAGACCCAGTACTTC
>14|TRBV4-1|-|many|TRBJ1-5
CASSQDHGNQPQHF
TGCGCCAGCAGCCAAGATCATGGCAATCAGCCCCAGCATTTT
>17|TRBV7-9|TRBD2|few|TRBJ2-3
CASSLGSLAGYTDTQYF
TGTGCCAGCAGCTTAGGGTCCCTAGCGGGGTACACAGATACGCAGTATTTT
>15|TRBV15|-|few|TRBJ2-5
CATSRDSAVQETQYF
TGTGCCACCAGCAGAGATTCCGCAGTCCAAGAGACCCAGTACTTC
>13|TRBV18|-|few|TRBJ2-7
CASSPTIGLEQYF
TGTGCCAGCTCACCTACAATAGGGCTCGAGCAGTACTTC
>11|TRBV7-9|-|-|TRBJ2-7
CASSSVHEQYF
TGTGCCAGCAGCTCAGTCCACGAGCAGTACTTC
>13|TRBV5-1|-|few|TRBJ2-7
CASTPGPGHEQYF
TGCGCCAGCACCCCGGGACCGGGGCACGAGCAGTACTTC
>15|TRBV4-1|-|-|TRBJ1-4
CASSPGAPRGEKLFF
TGCGCCAGCAGCCCGGGTGCACCTCGCGGTGAAAAACTGTTTTTT
>16|TRBV10-3|-|few|TRBJ2-6
CAISLSSGSGANVLTF
TGTGCCATCAGCCTGTCCAGTGGCTCTGGGGCCAACGTCCTGACTTTC
>15|TRBV7-2|-|-|TRBJ2-5
CASSFFGTGKETQYF
TGTGCCAGCAGCTTCTTTGGGACGGGGAAGGAGACCCAGTACTTC
>14|TRBV2|TRBD1|-|TRBJ1-5
CASKVRGQNQPQHF
TGTGCCAGCAAAGTCAGGGGGCAAAATCAGCCCCAGCATTTT
>12|TRBV20-1|TRBD1|-|TRBJ1-1
CSATDRDTEAFF
TGCAGTGCTACGGACAGGGACACTGAAGCTTTCTTT
>14|TRBV12-3/TRBV12-4|TRBD1|many|TRBJ2-3
CASSLVGGADTQYF
TGTGCCAGCAGTTTAGTAGGGGGCGCAGATACGCAGTATTTT
>16|TRBV15|TRBD1|-|TRBJ1-2
CATSRPQGGLRYGYTF
TGTGCCACCAGCAGACCTCAGGGGGGACTACGCTATGGCTACACCTTC
>11|TRBV12-3/TRBV12-4|-|many|TRBJ2-5
CASTLGVTQYF
TGTGCCAGCACCCTAGGGGTTACCCAGTACTTC
>16|TRBV28|TRBD2|many|TRBJ2-3
CASSLWGRGATDTQYF
TGTGCCAGCAGTTTATGGGGGCGGGGGGCCACAGATACGCAGTATTTT
>13|TRBV29-1|-|-|TRBJ1-1
CSVERGGGTEAFF
TGCAGCGTTGAAAGGGGGGGTGGCACTGAAGCTTTCTTT
>16|TRBV19|TRBD2|-|TRBJ2-3
CASLGRHSGITDTQYF
TGTGCCAGTCTCGGGAGACATAGCGGGATCACAGATACGCAGTATTTT
>16|TRBV4-3|-|-|TRBJ2-2
CASSQDGRGDTGELFF
TGCGCCAGCAGCCAAGACGGCAGGGGGGACACCGGGGAGCTGTTTTTT
>13|TRBV20-1|TRBD2|few|TRBJ2-3
CSLGLARTDTQYF
TGCAGCTTGGGACTAGCGCGCACAGATACGCAGTATTTT
>14|TRBV20-1|TRBD2|few|TRBJ2-5
CSARGTSEGETQYF
TGCAGTGCTAGAGGGACTAGCGAAGGGGAGACCCAGTACTTC